This T cell receptor (beta chain) was retrieved from a study of shared clonotypes between healthy human individuals. Study observations and caveats: In general, naive subsets displayed greater estimated richness than memory subsets did.

V lost 5 bases and J lost 0; bases outside the gene matches: 5. CDR1 and CDR2 from the germline V gene are SGHAT and FQDESV (reference sequence). The CDR3 totals 17 residues. CD4+ cells underwent separation, giving CD45RA+ naive and CD45RA-negative memory subsets. Every subset's genomic DNA went evenly onto several immunoSEQ plates. Some 30,000 T cell genomes (approximately 0.2 ug DNA) went into each sorted-subset replicate. The protocol was immunoSEQ multiplex PCR, while the TCRdb copy is restricted to in-frame clones and leaves out a portion. The sample consists of about 1.4 million clones, more than 95% of them appearing once. As to this clone: Its antigen remains unidentified.

This receptor was obtained from a man aged 25-45 years in good health. The chain carries TRBV11-1 and TRBJ2-6; 9 bases fit TRBD1. Material: naive CD4+ T cells sorted from blood. Subset defined: CD45RA+ positively selected. In DNA, the CDR3 is TGTGCCAGCAGCGGGGGACAGGGAAACTCTGGGGCCAACGTCCTGACTTTC. Translation: CASSGGQGNSGANVLTF.